One T cell receptor (beta chain) is described in this entry. The CDR3 loop spans 19 amino acids. The V gene's germline CDR1 is MGHRA and CDR2 YSYEKL. The V gene lost 3 bases and the J gene lost 5 bases, with 25 bases spanning the gap. The sample originates from a study of shared clonotypes between healthy human individuals. This table comes from immunoSEQ multiplex PCR, and its TCRdb copy is limited to in-frame clones, with some not included. The top ten hold 0.055% to 0.075% of the sample, which has 500,000 to 550,000 clones, roughly 95% seen once. The receptor comes from a woman in her 30s in good health. Material for sequencing was naive CD4+ T cells sorted from blood. Indicated subset: CD45RA+ positively selected. This chain joins TRBV4-1 and TRBJ1-4; the D gene is possibly TRBD1 (6 bases). The CDR3 DNA reads TGCGCCAGCAGCCACAAGCCTCGGCAGGGGATGTCTCAGAATGAAAAACTGTTTTTT. Translation gives CASSHKPRQGMSQNEKLFF.